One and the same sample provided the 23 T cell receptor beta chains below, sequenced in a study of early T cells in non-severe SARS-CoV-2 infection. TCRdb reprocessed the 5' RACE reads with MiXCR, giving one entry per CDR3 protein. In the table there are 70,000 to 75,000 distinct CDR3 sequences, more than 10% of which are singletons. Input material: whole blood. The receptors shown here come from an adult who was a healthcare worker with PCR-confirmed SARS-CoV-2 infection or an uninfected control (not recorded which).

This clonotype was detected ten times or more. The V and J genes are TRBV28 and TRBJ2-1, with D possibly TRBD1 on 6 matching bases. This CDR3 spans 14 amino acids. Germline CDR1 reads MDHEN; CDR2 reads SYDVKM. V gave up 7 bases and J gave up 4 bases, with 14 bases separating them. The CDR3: CASTPDSTYNEQFF. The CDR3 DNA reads TGTGCCAGCACCCCGGACAGCACATACAATGAGCAGTTCTTC.

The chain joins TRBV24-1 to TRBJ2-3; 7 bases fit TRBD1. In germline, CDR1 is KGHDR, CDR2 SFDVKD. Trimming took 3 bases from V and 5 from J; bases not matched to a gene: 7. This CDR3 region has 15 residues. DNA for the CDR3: TGTGCCACCAGTGATCTCGACAGGGCGGGAGATACGCAGTATTTT. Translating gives CATSDLDRAGDTQYF.

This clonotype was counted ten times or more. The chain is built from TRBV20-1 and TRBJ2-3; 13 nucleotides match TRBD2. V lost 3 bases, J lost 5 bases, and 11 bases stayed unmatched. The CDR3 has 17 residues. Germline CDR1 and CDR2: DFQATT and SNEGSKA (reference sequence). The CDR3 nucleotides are TGCAGTGCTAGGGCCGGGGGGACTAGCGGGATTAAAGATACGCAGTATTTT. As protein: CSARAGGTSGIKDTQYF.

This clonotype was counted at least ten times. This CDR3 is CASSLKREVEQFF. The CDR3 DNA reads as TGTGCCAGCAGCTTAAAACGGGAGGTGGAGCAGTTCTTC. The V gene is TRBV11-2, the J gene TRBJ2-1; 7 bases match TRBD2. CDR1 is SGHAT, CDR2 FQNNGV, per germline. Germline trimming cut 2 bases from V and 10 bases from J; bases unmatched to any gene: 5. This CDR3 comprises 13 residues.

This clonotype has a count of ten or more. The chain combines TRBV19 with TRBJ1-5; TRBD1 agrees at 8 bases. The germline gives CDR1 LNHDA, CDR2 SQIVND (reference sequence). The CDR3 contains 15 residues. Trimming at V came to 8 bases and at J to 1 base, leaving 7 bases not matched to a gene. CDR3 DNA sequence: TGTGCCAGTGAGACAGGGGCTGGCAGCAATCAGCCCCAGCATTTT. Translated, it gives CASETGAGSNQPQHF.

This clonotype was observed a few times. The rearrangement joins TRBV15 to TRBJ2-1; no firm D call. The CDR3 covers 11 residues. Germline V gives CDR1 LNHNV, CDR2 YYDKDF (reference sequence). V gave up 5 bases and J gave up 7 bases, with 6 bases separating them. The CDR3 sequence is CATSWLNEQFF. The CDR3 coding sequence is TGTGCCACCAGCTGGCTAAATGAGCAGTTCTTC.

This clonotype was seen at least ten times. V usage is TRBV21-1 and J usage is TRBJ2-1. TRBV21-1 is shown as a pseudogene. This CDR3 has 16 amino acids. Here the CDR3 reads CASSKVGDRTYNEQFF. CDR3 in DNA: TGTGCCAGCAGCAAAGTAGGTGATAGAACGTACAATGAGCAGTTCTTC.

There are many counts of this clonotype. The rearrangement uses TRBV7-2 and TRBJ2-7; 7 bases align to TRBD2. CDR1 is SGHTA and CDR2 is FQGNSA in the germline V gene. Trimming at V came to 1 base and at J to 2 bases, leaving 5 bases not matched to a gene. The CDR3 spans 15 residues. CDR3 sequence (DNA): TGTGCCAGCAGCTTAGAAAAGCGGGACCCCTACGAGCAGTACTTC. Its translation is CASSLEKRDPYEQYF.

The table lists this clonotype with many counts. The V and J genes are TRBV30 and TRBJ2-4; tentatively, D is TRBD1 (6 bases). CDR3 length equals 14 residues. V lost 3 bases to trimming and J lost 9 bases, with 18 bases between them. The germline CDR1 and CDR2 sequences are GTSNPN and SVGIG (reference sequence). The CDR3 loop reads CAWRKGGLRSIQYF. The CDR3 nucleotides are TGTGCCTGGAGAAAAGGGGGTCTTCGGAGCATTCAGTACTTC.

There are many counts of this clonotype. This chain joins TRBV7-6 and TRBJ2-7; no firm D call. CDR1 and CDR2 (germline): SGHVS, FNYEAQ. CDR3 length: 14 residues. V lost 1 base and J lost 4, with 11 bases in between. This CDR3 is CASSLDDGRYEQYF. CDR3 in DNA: TGTGCCAGCAGCTTAGACGACGGACGGTACGAGCAGTACTTC.

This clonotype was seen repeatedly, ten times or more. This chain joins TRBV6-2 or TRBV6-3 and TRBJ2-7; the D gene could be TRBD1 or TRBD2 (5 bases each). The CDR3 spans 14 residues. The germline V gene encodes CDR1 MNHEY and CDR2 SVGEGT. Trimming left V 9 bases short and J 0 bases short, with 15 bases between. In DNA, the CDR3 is TGTGCCAGGGGGGAGCCTCCTCGCTCCTACGAGCAGTACTTC. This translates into CARGEPPRSYEQYF.

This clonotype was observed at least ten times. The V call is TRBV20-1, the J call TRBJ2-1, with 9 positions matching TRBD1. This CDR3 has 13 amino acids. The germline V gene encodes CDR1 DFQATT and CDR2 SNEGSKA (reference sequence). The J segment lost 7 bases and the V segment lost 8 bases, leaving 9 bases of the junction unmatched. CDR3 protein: CSHRQGVLNEQFF. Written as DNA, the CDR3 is TGCAGTCATCGACAGGGGGTATTGAATGAGCAGTTCTTC.

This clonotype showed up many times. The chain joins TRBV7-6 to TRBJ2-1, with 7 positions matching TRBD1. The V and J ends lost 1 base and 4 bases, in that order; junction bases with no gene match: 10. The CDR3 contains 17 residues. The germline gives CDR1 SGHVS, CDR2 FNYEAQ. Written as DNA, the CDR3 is TGTGCCAGCAGCTTAGGGGTGAAGGGGACAGATTACAATGAGCAGTTCTTC. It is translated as CASSLGVKGTDYNEQFF.

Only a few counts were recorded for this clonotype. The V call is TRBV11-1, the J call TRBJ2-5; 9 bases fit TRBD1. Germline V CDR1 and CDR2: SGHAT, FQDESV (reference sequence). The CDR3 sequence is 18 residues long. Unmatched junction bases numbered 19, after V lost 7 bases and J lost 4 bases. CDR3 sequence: CASTGDRDRAGPRETQYF. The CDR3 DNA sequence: TGTGCCAGCACCGGGGACAGGGACCGCGCGGGGCCCAGAGAGACCCAGTACTTC. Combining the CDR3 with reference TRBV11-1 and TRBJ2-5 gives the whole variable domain EAEVAQSPRYKITEKSQAVAFWCDPISGHATLYWYRQILGQGPELLVQFQDESVVDDSQLPKDRFSAERLKGVDSTLKIQPAELGDSAMYLCASTGDRDRAGPRETQYFGPGTRLLVL.

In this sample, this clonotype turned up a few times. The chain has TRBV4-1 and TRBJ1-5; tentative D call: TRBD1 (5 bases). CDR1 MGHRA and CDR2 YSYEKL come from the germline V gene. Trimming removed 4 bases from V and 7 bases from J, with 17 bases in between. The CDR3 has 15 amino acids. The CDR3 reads CASSLRRGPGQPQHF. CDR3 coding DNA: TGCGCCAGCAGCCTTCGTCGGGGCCCAGGGCAGCCCCAGCATTTT.

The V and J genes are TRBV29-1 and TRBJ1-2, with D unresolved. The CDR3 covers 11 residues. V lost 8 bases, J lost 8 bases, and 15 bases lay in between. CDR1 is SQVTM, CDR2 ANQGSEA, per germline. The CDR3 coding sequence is TGCAGCACGCCGAGTCCCGGCGGCTACACCTTC. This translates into CSTPSPGGYTF.

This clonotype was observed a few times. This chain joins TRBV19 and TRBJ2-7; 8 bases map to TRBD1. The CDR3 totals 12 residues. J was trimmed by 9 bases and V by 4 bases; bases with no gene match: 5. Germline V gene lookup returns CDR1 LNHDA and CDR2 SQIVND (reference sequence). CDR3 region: CASSTRQGRQYF. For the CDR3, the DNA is TGTGCCAGTAGTACCCGACAGGGGAGGCAGTACTTC. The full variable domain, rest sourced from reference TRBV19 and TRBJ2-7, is DGGITQSPKYLFRKEGQNVTLSCEQNLNHDAMYWYRQDPGQGLRLIYYSQIVNDFQKGDIAEGYSVSREKKESFPLTVTSAQKNPTAFYLCASSTRQGRQYFGPGTRLTVT.

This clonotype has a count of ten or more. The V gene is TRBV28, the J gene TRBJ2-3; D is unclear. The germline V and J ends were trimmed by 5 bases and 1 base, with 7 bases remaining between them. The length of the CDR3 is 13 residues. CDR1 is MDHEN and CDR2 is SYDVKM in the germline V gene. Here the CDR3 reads CASSTMGTDTQYF. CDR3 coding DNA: TGTGCCAGCAGTACTATGGGCACAGATACGCAGTATTTT.

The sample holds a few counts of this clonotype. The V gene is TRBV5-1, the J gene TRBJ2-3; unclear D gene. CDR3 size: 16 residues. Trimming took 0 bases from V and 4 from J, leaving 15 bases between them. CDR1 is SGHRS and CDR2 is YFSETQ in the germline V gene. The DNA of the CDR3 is TGCGCCAGCAGCTTGGCCGGCGGAGTCCGTTCAGATACGCAGTATTTT. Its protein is CASSLAGGVRSDTQYF.

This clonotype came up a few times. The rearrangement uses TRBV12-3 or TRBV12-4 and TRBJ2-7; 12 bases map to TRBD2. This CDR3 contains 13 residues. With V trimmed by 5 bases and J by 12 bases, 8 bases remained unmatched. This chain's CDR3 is CASSPRTSGAVYF. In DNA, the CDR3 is TGTGCCAGCAGTCCCCGGACTAGCGGGGCGGTGTACTTC.

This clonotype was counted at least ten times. Here the CDR3 reads CSARFLADNEQFF. CDR3 DNA sequence: TGCAGTGCTAGATTTCTAGCGGACAATGAGCAGTTCTTC. The chain carries TRBV20-1 and TRBJ2-1; 7 bases map to TRBD2. V lost 2 bases, J lost 5 bases, and 3 bases stayed unmatched. Germline CDR1 and CDR2: DFQATT and SNEGSKA (reference sequence). There are 13 residues in the CDR3.

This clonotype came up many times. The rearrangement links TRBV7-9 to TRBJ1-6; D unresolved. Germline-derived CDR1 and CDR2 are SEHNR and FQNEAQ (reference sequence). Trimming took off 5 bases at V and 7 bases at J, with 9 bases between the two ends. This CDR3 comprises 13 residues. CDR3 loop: CASSIHNNSPLHF. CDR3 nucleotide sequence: TGTGCCAGCAGCATACACAACAATTCACCCCTCCACTTT.

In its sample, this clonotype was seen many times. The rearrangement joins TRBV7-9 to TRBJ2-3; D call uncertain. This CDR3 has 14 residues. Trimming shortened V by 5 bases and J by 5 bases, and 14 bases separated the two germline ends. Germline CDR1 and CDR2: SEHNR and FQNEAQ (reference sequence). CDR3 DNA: TGTGCCAGCAGCCCCGTGGGGTCGGGAGATACGCAGTATTTT. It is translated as CASSPVGSGDTQYF.